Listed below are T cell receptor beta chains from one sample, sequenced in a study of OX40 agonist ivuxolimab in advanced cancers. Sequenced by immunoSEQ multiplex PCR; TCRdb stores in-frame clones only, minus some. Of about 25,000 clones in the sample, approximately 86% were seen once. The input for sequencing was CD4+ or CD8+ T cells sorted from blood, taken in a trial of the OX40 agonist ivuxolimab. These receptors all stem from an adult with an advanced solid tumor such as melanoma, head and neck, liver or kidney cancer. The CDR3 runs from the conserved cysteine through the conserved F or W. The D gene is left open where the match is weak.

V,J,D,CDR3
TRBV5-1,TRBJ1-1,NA,CASSLAFRGGDTEAFF
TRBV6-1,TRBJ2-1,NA,CAGAQGAYAGEQFF
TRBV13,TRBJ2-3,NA,CASSLRVDTQYF
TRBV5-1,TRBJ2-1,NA,CASSLDERNEQFF
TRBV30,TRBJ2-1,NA,CAWTTAANEQFF
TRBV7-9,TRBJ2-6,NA,CASAPGSPGANVLTF
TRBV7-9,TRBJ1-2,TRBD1,CASSLSRGLIGYTF
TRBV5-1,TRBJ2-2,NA,CASSLPNTGELFF
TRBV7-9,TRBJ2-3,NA,CASSFGPGEGTDTQYF
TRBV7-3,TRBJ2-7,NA,CASSFTGGDYEQYF
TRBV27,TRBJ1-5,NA,CASSLSGGVGQPQHF
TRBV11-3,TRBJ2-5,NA,CASSTRKWRLETQYF
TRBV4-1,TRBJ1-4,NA,CASSQVQGPEKLFF
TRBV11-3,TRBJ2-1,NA,CASSFSGQNNEQFF
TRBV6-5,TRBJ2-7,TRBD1,CASSPRTGDYEQYF
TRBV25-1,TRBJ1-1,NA,CASRDTVNTEAFF
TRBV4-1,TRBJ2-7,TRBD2,CASRPRTAGGYEQYF
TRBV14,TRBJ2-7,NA,CASSQLGFDYEQYF
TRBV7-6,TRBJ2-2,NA,CASRLTVNTGELFF
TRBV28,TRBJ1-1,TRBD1,CASSSNRGGTEAFF
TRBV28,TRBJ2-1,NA,CASNTENIYNEQFF
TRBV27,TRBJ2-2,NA,CASSLSGNTGELFF
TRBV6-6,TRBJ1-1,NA,CASRVPPDKSNTEAFF
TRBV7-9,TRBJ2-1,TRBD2,CASSLEGLAVDNEQFF
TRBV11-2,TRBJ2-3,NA,CASSLPTWGTDTQYF
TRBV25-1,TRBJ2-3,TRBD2,CASSPGGADTQYF
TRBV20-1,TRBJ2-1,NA,CSALSYNEQFF
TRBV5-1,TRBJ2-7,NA,CASSLGLDTYEQYF
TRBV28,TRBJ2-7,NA,CASSLSVSPYEQYF
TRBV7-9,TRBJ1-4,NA,CASSSFLVGSEKLFF
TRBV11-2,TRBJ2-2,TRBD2,CASSLASGRLGDTGELFF
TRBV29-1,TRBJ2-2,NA,CSVAPGTNTGELFF
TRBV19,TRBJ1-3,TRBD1,CASTPTGGPGNTIYF
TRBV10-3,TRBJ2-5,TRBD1,CAISESQGASGQETQYF
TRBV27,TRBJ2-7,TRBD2,CASSPLASGGLNEQYF
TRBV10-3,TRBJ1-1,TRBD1,CAISVGTDEAFF
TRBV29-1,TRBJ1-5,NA,CSADAGSFNQPQHF
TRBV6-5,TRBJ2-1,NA,CASSYSFWTDYNEQFF